This T cell receptor beta chain was found in a study of chemoradiotherapy in HPV16-positive cancers. Study results and limitations: HPV-specific T cells were functionally defined from only a couple of HPV16-positive patients. Candidate HPV-specific clones and E7-related TCR motifs grew in tumor during treatment.

As concerns this clone: Its specificity is unknown.

The CDR3 extends over 17 amino acids. The trim removed 2 bases at V and 6 bases at J, leaving 12 bases unmatched. CDR1 and CDR2 from the germline V gene are SGHAT and FQNNGV. TCRdb keeps only in-frame clones here, not all; method: immunoSEQ multiplex PCR. The sample records roughly 34,000 clones, around 83% being singletons. This chain joins TRBV11-2 and TRBJ2-5, with TRBD2 matching 10 bases. Here the sequenced sample was blood, taken from a patient who underwent chemoradiotherapy. The clonotype comes from a human donor with HPV-associated anogenital cancer. The CDR3 reads CASSLRTDSGGRKTQYF. The DNA of the CDR3 is TGTGCCAGCAGCTTACGTACTGATAGCGGGGGGAGGAAGACCCAGTACTTC.